This TCR delta chain derives from a study of γδ T cells in repeated Plasmodium falciparum infection. The overall study: Malian children with intense seasonal malaria exposure were compared with matched Australian children. Malaria-naive adults were infected with P. falciparum NF54 four times over approximately 600 days. Malian samples came from no-transmission periods or across acute febrile malaria episodes.

TCRdb re-called the multiplex PCR reads via CATT. This sample has 85,000 to 100,000 delta-chain clones, with less than 1% found just once. This clone was detected a few times. Its antigen is unknown. TCRdb's protein, taken from a much larger clone, differs from this DNA's translation at residue 17, likely owing to a read error; the protein displayed comes from the DNA. Findings and caveats of the study: Waves of new clonotype selection appeared after repeated controlled infections in Vdelta2-negative, largely Vdelta1+, gammadelta T cells.

Vgamma9/Vdelta2+ and Vdelta2-negative gammadelta T cells were flow-sorted from PBMC for bulk sequencing. Germline V gene lookup returns CDR1 GEAIGNYY and CDR2 EKD. This CDR3 comprises 19 residues. The J gene has no call, while the V gene is TRDV2; TRDD3 is the table's D call and was not checked against the DNA. The sample consisted of gamma-delta T cells from blood. The clonotype was recovered from a pool of human donors (malaria-infected and uninfected, not separated). CDR3 region: CACDPVVGLGDSDTDKPIF. CDR3 coding DNA: TGTGCCTGTGACCCCGTGGTGGGACTGGGGGATAGTGACACCGATAAACCCATCTTT.